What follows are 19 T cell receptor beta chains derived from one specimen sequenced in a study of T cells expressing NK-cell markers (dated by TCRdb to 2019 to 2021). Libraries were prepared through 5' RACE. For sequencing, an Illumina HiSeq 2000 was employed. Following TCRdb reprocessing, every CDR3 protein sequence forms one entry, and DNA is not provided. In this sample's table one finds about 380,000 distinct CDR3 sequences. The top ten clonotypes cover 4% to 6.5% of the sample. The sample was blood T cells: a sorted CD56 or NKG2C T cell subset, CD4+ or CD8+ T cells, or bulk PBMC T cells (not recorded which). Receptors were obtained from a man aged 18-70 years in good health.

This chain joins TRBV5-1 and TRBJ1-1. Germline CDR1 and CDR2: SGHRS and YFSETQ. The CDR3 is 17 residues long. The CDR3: CASSAGVGLTANTEAFF.

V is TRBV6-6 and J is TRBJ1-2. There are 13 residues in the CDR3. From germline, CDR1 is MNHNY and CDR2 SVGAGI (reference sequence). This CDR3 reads CASRLPMINGYTF.

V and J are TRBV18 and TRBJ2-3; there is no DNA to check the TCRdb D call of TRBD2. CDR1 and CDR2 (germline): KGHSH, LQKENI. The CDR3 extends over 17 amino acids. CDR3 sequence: CASSPLGTSGPTDTQYF.

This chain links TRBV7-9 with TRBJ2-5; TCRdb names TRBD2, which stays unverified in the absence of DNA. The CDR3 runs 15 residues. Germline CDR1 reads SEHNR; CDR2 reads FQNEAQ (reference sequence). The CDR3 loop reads CASSNTSGGQETQYF.

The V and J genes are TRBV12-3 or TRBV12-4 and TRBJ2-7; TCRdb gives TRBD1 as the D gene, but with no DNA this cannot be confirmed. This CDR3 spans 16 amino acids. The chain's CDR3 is CASSLRQGATPYEQYF.

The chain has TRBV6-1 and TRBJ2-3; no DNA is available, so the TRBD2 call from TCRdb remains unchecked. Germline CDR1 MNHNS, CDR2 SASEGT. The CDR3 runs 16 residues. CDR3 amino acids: CASSVSGGPSTDTQYF.

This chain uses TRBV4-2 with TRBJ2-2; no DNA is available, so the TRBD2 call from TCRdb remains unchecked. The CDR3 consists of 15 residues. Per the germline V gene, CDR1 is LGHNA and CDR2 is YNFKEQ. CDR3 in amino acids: CASSYGGADPGELFF.

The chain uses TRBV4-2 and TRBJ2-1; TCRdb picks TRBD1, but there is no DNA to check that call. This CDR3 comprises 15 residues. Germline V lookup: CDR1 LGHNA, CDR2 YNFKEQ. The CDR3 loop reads CASSQTGTAKGEQFF.

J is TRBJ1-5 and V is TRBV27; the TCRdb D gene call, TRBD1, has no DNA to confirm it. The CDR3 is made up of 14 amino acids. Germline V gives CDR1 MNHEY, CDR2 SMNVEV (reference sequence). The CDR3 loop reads CASSFDRSNQPQHF.

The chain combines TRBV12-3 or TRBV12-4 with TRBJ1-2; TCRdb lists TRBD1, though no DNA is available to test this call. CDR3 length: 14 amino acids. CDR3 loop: CASRKGQTNYGYTF.

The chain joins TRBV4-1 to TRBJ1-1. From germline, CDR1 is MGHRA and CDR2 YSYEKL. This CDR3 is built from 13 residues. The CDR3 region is CASSPFANTEAFF.

CDR3: CATSKTGASTDTQYF. The chain links TRBV24-1 to TRBJ2-3; no DNA is available, so the TRBD1 call from TCRdb remains unchecked. The CDR3 is made up of 15 amino acids. Germline CDR1 and CDR2: KGHDR and SFDVKD.

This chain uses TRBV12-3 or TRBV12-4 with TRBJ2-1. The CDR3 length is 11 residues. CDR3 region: CASSSSSGQFF.

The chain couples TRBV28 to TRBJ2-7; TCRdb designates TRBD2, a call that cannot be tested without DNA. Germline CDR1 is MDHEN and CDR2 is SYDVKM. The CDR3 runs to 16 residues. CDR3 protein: CASRSILDFPLYEQYF. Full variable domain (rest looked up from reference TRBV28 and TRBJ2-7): DVKVTQSSRYLVKRTGEKVFLECVQDMDHENMFWYRQDPGLGLRLIYFSYDVKMKEKGDIPEGYSVSREKKERFSLILESASTNQTSMYLCASRSILDFPLYEQYFGPGTRLTVT.

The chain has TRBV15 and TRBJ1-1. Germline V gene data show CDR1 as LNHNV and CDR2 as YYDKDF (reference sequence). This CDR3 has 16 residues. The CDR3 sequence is CATSRGNYVGNTEAFF.

The CDR3 here is CASSLARDATNTGELFF. The chain couples TRBV5-1 to TRBJ2-2; TCRdb proposes TRBD1, but this gene call is untestable without DNA. This CDR3 contains 17 residues. The V gene's germline CDR1 is SGHRS and CDR2 YFSETQ.

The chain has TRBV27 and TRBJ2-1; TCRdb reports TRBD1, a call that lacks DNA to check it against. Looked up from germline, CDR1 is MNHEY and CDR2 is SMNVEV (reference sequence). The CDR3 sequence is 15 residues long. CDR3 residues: CASRVWGAPYNEQFF.

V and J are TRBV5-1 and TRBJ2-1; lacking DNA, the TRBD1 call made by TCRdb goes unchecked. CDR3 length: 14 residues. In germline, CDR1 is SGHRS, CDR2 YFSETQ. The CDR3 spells CASSEPGHGLKQFF.

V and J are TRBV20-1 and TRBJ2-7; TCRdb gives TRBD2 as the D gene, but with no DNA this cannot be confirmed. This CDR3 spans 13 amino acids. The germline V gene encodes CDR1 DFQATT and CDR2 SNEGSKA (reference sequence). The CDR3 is CRVAGGRSYEQYF.